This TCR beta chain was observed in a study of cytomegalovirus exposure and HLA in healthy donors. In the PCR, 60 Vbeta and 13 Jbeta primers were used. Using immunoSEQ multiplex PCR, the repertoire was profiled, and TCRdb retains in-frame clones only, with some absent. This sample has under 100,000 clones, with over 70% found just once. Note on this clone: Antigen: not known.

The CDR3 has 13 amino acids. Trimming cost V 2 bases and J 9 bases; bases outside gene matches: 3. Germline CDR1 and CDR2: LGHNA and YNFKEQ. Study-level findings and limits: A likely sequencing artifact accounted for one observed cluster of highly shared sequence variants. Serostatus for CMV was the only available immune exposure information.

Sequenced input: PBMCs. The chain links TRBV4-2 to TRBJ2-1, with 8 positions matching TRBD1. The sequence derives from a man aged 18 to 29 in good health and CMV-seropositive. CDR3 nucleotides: TGTGCCAGCAGCCAAAGGACAGGGTTTGAGCAGTTCTTC. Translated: CASSQRTGFEQFF.